Reported below is one T cell receptor beta chain. Per germline, CDR1 DFQATT and CDR2 SNEGSKA (reference sequence). The CDR3 runs to 10 residues. Trimming left V 3 bases short and J 7 bases short, with 6 bases between. In the source study's methods: Reference gene primer amplification gave nucleated cell count estimates. Profiled with immunoSEQ multiplex PCR; TCRdb holds only in-frame clones, not every one. V and J calls plus clone size are reproduced from that table; the DNA served to infer D and trimming. The table shows 130,000 or so clones, with 88% occurring only once. These data originate in a study of blood T cell repertoires in COVID-19. As for the study in general: COVID-19 samples, acute and convalescent, were from the United States, Italy and Spain. T cells, B-cell-depleted T cells, or PBMCs supplied cDNA or gDNA.

This sequence was found in a woman in her sixties or seventies with acute or convalescent COVID-19. The material sequenced was peripheral blood. The chain couples TRBV20-1 to TRBJ1-1; D is undetermined. The CDR3 nucleotides read TGCAGTGCTAGCAAGCATGAAGCTTTCTTT. Translating gives CSASKHEAFF.